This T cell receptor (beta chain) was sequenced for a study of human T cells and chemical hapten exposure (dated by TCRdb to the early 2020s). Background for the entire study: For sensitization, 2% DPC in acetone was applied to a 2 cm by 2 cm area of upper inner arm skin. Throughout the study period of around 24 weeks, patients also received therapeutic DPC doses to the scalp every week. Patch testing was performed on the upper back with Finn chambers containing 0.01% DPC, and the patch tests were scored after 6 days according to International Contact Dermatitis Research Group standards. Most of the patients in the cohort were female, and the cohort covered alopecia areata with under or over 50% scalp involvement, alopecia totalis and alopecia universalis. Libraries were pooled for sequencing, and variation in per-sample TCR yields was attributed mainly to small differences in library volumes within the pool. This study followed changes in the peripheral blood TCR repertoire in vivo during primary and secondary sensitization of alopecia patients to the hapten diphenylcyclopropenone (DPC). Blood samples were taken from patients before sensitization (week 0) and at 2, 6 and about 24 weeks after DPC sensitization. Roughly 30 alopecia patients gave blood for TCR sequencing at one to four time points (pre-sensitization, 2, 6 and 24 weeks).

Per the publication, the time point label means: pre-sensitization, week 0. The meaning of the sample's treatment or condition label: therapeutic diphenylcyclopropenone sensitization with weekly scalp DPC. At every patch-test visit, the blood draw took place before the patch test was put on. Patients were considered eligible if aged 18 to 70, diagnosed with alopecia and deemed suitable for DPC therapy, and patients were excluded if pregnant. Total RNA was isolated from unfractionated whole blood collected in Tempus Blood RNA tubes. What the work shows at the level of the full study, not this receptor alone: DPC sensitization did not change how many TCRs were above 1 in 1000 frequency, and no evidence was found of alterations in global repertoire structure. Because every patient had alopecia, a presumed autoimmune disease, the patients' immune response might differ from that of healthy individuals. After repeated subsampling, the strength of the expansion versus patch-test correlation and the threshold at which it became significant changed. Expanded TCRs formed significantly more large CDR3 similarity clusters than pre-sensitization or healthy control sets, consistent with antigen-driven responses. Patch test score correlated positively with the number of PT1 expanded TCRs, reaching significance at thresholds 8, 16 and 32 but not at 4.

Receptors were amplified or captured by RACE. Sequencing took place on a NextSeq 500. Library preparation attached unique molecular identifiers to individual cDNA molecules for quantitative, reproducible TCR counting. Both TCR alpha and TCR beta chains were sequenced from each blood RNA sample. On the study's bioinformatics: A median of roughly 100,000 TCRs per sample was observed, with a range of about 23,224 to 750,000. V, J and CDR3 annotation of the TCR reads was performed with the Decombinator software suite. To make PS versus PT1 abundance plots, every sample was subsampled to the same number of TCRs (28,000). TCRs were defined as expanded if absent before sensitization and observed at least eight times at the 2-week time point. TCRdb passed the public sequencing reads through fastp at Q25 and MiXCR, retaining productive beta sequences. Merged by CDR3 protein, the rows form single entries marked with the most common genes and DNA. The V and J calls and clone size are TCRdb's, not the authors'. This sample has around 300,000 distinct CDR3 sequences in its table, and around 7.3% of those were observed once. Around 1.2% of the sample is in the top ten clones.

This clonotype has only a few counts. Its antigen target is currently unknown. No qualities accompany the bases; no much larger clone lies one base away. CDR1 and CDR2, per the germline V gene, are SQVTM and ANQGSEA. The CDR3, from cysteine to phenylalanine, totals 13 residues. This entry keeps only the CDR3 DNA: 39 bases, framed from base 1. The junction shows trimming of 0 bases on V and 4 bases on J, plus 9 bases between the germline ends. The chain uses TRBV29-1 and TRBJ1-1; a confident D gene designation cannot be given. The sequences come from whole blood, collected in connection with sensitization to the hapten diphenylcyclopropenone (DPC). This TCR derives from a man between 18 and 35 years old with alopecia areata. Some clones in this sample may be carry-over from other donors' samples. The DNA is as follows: TGCAGCGTTGAAGAGGGAGCCCTCACTGAAGCTTTCTTT. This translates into CSVEEGALTEAFF. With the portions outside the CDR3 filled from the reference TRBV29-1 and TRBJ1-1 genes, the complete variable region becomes SAVISQKPSRDICQRGTSLTIQCQVDSQVTMMFWYRQQPGQSLTLIATANQGSEATYESGFVIDKFPISRPNLTFSTLTVSNMSPEDSSIYLCSVEEGALTEAFFGQGTRLTVV.